This T cell receptor (beta chain) was sequenced in a study of blood T cell repertoires in COVID-19. Study-level information: T cells, B-cell-depleted T cells, or PBMCs provided the cDNA or gDNA that served as material.

Those who participated ranged in age from about 18 to 95 years and resided in about two dozen US areas. Participants reported their clinical history, and cohort assignment relied on those reports. Exposed participants came across a COVID-19 case within 2 weeks before study entry. The CDR3 has 13 amino acids. V lost 3 bases, J lost 4 bases, and 10 bases lay in between. The method was immunoSEQ multiplex PCR; TCRdb's version includes in-frame clones alone and lacks a portion of them. Counted here are 350,000 to 400,000 clones, 91% occurring once; the ten biggest clones make up about 0.83%. The V call is TRBV12-3 or TRBV12-4, the J call TRBJ2-7; D call uncertain. Sequencing was carried out using PBMCs or T cells enriched from blood (not recorded which). This clonotype was obtained from a woman in her forties who had been exposed to COVID-19. CDR3 coding DNA: TGTGCCAGCAGTTTGAGTCCGGGTTACGAGCAGTACTTC. Translated, it gives CASSLSPGYEQYF.